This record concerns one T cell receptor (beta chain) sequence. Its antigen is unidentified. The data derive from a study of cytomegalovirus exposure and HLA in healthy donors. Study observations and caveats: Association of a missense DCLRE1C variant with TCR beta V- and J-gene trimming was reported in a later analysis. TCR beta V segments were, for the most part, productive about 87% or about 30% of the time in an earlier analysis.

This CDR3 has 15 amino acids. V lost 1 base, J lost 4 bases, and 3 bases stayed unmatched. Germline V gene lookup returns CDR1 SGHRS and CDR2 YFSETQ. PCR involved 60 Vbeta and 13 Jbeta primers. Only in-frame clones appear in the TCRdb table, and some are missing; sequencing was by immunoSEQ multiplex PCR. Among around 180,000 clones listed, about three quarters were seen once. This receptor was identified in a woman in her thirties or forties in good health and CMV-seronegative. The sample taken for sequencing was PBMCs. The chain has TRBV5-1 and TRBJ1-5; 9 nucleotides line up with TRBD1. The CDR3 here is CASSLQGTGNQPQHF. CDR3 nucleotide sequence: TGCGCCAGCAGCTTGCAGGGGACAGGGAATCAGCCCCAGCATTTT.